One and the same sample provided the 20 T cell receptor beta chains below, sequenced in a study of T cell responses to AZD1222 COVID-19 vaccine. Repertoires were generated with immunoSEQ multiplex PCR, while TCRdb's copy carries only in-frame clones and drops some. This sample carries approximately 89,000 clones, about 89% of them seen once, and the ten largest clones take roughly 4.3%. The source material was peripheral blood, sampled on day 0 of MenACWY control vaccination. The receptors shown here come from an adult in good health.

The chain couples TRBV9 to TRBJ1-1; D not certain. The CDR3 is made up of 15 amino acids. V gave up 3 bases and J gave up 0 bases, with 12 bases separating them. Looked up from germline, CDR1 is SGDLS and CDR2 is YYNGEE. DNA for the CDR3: TGTGCCAGCAGCGACCCGGTCGACATGAACACTGAAGCTTTCTTT. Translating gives CASSDPVDMNTEAFF.

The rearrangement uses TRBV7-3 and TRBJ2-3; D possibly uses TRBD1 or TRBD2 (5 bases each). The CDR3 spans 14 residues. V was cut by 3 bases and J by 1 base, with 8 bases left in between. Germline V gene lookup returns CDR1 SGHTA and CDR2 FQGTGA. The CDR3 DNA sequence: TGTGCCAGCAGCTTTGGGGACCGCACAGATACGCAGTATTTT. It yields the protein CASSFGDRTDTQYF.

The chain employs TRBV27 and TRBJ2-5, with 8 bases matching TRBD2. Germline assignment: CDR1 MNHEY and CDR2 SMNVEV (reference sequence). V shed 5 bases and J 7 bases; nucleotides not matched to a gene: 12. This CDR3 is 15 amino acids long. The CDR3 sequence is CASSPRRLASGTQYF. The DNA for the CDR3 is TGTGCCAGCAGTCCCCGTCGACTAGCGTCGGGGACCCAGTACTTC.

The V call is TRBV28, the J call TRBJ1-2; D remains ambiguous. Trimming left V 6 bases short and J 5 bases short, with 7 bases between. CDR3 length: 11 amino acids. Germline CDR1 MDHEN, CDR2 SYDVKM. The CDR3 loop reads CASREEYGYTF. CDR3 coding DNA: TGTGCCAGCAGGGAGGAGTATGGCTACACCTTC.

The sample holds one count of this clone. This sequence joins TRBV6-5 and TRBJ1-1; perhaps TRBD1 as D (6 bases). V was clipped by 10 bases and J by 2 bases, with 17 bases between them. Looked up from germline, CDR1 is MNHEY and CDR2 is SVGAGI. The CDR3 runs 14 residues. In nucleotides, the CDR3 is TGTGCCATCAAATTTGGCGGGACAAACACTGAAGCTTTCTTT. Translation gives CAIKFGGTNTEAFF.

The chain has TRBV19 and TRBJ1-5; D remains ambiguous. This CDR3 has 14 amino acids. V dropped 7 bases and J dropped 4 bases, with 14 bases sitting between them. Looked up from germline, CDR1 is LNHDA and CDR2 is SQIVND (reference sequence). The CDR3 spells CASNGRELNQPQHF. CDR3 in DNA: TGTGCCAGTAACGGTCGAGAGCTAAATCAGCCCCAGCATTTT.

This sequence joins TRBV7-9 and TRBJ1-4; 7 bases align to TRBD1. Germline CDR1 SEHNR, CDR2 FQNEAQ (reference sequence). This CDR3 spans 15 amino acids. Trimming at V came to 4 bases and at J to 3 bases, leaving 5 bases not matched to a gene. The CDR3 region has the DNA TGTGCCAGCAGCTCGTCGGGACAGTCTAATGAAAAACTGTTTTTT. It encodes CASSSSGQSNEKLFF. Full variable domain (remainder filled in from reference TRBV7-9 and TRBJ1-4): DTGVSQNPRHKITKRGQNVTFRCDPISEHNRLYWYRQTLGQGPEFLTYFQNEAQLEKSRLLSDRFSAERPKGSFSTLEIQRTEQGDSAMYLCASSSSGQSNEKLFFGSGTQLSVL.

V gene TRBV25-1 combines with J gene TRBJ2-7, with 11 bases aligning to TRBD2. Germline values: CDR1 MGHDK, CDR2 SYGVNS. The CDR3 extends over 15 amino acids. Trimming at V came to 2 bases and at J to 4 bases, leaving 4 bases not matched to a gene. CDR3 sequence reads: CASSELTSGTYEQYF. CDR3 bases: TGTGCCAGCAGTGAACTGACTAGCGGGACGTACGAGCAGTACTTC.

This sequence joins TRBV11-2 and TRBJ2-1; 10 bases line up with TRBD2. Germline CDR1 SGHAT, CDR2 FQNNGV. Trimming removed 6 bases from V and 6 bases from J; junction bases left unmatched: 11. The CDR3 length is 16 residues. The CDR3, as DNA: TGTGCCAGCAGTTCCCCGGGACTAGCGAGAACCAATGAGCAGTTCTTC. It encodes CASSSPGLARTNEQFF.

CDR3 bases: TGTGCCAGCAGAACAAGGGGACCCGGCGGCTACACCTTC. Amino acid sequence: CASRTRGPGGYTF. This rearrangement joins TRBV12-3 or TRBV12-4 to TRBJ1-2; D is perhaps TRBD1 (5 bases). The CDR3 extends over 13 amino acids. Trimming cost V 6 bases and J 8 bases, with 16 bases left between them.

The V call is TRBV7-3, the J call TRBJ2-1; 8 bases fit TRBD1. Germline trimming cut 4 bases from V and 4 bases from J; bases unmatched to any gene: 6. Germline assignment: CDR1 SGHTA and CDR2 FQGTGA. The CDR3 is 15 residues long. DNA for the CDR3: TGTGCCAGCAGCTCGGACAGGGCCTTATACAATGAGCAGTTCTTC. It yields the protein CASSSDRALYNEQFF.

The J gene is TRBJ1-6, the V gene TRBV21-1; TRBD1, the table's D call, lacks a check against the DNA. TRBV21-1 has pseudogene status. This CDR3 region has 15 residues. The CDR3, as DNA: TGTGCCAGCAGCACTGGGGGCACGTATAATTCACCCCTCCACTTT. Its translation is CASSTGGTYNSPLHF.

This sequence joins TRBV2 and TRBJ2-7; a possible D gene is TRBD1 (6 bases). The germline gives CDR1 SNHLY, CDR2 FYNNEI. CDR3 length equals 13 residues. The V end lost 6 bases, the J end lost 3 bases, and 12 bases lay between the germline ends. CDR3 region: CASRIGGDYEQYF. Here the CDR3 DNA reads TGTGCCAGCAGAATAGGGGGTGACTACGAGCAGTACTTC.

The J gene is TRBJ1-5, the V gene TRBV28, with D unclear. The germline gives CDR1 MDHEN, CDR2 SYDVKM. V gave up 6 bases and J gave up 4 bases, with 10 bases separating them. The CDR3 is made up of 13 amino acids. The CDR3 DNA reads TGTGCCAGCAGCACAACCGCGAATCAGCCCCAGCATTTT. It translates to CASSTTANQPQHF.

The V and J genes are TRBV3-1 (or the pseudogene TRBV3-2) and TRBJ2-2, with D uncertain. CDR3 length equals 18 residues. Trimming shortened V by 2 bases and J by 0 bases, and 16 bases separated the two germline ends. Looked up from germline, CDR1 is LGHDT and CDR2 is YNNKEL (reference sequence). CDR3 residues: CASSQYLPDAANTGELFF. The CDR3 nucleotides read TGTGCCAGCAGCCAATACCTCCCGGACGCCGCGAACACCGGGGAGCTGTTTTTT.

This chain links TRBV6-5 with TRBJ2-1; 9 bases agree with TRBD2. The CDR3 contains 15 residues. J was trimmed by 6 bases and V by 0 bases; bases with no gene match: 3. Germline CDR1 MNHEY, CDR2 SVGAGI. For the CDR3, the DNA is TGTGCCAGCAGTTACTCTCGGACTAGCGTCAATGAGCAGTTCTTC. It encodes CASSYSRTSVNEQFF.

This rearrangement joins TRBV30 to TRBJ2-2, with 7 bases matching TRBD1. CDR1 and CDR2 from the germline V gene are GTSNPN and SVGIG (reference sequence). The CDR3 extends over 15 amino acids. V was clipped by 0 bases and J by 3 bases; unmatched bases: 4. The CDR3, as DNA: TGTGCCTGGAGTGTACAGGGGAGCGACACCGGGGAGCTGTTTTTT. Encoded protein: CAWSVQGSDTGELFF.

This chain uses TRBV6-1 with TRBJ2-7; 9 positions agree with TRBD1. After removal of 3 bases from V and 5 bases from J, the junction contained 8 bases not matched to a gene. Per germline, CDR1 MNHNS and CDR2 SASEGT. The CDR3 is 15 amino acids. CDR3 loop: CASSDTGTGRHEQYF. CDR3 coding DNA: TGTGCCAGCAGTGATACGGGGACAGGGAGGCACGAGCAGTACTTC.

In DNA, the CDR3 is TGTGCCAGCTCGGATGACACCGGGGAGCTGTTTTTT. Amino acids: CASSDDTGELFF. The J gene is TRBJ2-2, the V gene TRBV18, with D unresolved. Germline CDR1 KGHSH, CDR2 LQKENI. Trimming removed 6 bases from V and 3 bases from J, with 5 bases in between. The CDR3 extends over 12 amino acids. Full variable domain (rest looked up from reference TRBV18 and TRBJ2-2): NAGVMQNPRHLVRRRGQEARLRCSPMKGHSHVYWYRQLPEEGLKFMVYLQKENIIDESGMPKERFSAEFPKEGPSILRIQQVVRGDSAAYFCASSDDTGELFFGEGSRLTVL.

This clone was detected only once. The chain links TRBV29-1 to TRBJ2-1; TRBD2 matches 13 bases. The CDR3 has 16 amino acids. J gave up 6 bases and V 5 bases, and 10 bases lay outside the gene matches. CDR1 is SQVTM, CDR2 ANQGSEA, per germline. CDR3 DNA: TGCAGCGTTAGGACTAGCGGGAGTCGTTCTCCCAATGAGCAGTTCTTC. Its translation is CSVRTSGSRSPNEQFF.